This T cell receptor beta chain is from a study of blood T cell repertoires in COVID-19. This CDR3 contains 15 residues. CDR1 and CDR2 from the germline V gene are SNHLY and FYNNEI. V shed 4 bases, J shed 6 bases, and the junction held 8 bases outside the gene matches. Sequencing was performed with immunoSEQ multiplex PCR; in TCRdb, only in-frame clones are kept and a portion is missing. The table shows over 110,000 clones, with more than 70% occurring only once. J is TRBJ1-4 and V is TRBV2; TRBD1 matches 7 bases. The specimen sequenced was PBMCs or T cells enriched from blood (not recorded which). This clonotype was obtained from a middle-aged man with acute COVID-19. The CDR3 DNA reads as TGTGCCAGCAGTGCCCGACAGGGAGATTATGAAAAACTGTTTTTT. Translating gives CASSARQGDYEKLFF.